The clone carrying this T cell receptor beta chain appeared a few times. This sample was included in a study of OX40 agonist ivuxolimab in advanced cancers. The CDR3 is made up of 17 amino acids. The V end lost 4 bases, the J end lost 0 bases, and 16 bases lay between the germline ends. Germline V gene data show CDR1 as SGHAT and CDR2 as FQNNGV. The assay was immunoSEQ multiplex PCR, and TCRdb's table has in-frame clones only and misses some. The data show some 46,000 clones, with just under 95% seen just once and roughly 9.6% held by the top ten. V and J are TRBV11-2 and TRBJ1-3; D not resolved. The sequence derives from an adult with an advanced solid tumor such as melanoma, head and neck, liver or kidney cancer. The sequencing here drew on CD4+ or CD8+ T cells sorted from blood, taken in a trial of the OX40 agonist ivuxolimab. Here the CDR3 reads CASSSYALRDSGNTIYF. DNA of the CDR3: TGTGCCAGCAGCTCATACGCCTTGAGAGACTCTGGAAACACCATATATTTT.